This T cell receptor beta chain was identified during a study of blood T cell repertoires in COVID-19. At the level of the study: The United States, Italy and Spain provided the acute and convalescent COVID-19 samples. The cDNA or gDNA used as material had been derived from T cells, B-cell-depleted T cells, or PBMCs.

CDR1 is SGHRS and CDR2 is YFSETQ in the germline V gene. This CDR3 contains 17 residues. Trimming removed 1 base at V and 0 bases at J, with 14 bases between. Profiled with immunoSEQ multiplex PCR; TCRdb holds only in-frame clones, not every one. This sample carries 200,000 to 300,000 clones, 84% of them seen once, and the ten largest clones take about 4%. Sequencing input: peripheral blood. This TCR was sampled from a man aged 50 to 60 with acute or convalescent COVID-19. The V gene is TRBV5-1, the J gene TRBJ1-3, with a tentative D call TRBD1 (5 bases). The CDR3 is CASSLQPLGGSGNTIYF. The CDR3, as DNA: TGCGCCAGCAGCTTGCAACCTTTGGGGGGCTCTGGAAACACCATATATTTT.